This T cell receptor (beta chain) appears in the sequencing data of a study of CD8 T cells in ankylosing spondylitis. Study-level results: Disease-linked clones displayed a CD8+ phenotype and appeared relatively rarely in peripheral blood. A motif of seven or eight highly homologous TCR beta variants was seen as apparently characteristic of ankylosing spondylitis blood. Some of these motif variants have turned up before, in reports on reactive arthritis synovial fluid and blood. It was reported that disease-linked clones were significantly enriched in matched ankylosing spondylitis synovial fluid.

About this clonotype itself: Its antigen is as yet unknown.

Per the germline V gene, CDR1 is KGHSH and CDR2 is LQKENI. The ends were cut back, 0 bases at V and 0 bases at J, with 13 bases in the middle. This CDR3 has 17 amino acids. As the method for making TCR beta libraries, quantitative 5'-RACE with molecular barcodes was used. One entry per CDR3 protein results from TCRdb running MiXCR on the 5' RACE reads. The data hold roughly 700,000 distinct CDR3 sequences, with about 20% observed a single time. The sequenced material came from blood, either unsorted or a sorted T cell fraction (not recorded which). The genes are TRBV18 and TRBJ2-3, with D unclear. This TCR was recovered from a male donor with ankylosing spondylitis. The CDR3 nucleotides read TGTGCCAGCTCACCACCCCGTGGGTCTACTAGCACAGATACGCAGTATTTT. Its protein product is CASSPPRGSTSTDTQYF.